This T cell receptor (beta chain) was identified during a study of ipilimumab plus nivolumab after autologous stem cell transplantation. The overall study: Median doses per patient: roughly 5 ipilimumab, 7 or 8 nivolumab. Regarding the study as a whole: The authors say TCR, Treg and microbiome findings warrant further study.

TCRdb's copy holds only in-frame clones and misses some; the assay was immunoSEQ multiplex PCR. The sample has about 83,000 clones; about 83% are singletons. The CDR3 covers 13 residues. The ends were cut back, 5 bases at V and 6 bases at J, with 13 bases in the middle. Germline assignment: CDR1 SGHVS and CDR2 FQNEAQ. Worth noting for this clone: Its cognate antigen is unknown.

The receptor's source is a male donor with diffuse large B-cell lymphoma. V gene TRBV7-8 combines with J gene TRBJ1-2, with TRBD1 as a possible D gene (6 bases). The input for sequencing was PBMCs, taken in a trial of ipilimumab plus nivolumab as post-transplant consolidation. Here the CDR3 reads CASSDPGADGYTF. CDR3 nucleotide sequence: TGTGCCAGCAGCGACCCAGGGGCGGATGGCTACACCTTC.